The 21 T cell receptor beta chains listed next were all sequenced from one sample in a study of follicular helper T cells after annual influenza vaccination. Sequencing used immunoSEQ multiplex PCR; TCRdb keeps in-frame clones, though not all of them. Of 8,500 to 11,000 clones in the sample, less than 85% were seen once. The time point here: 2015-2016 season, 7 days after influenza vaccination. Sequencing was performed on CXCR5- memory CD4+ T cells sorted from blood, taken 7 days after influenza vaccination. These receptors all come from an adult who received the influenza vaccine.

The gene calls are TRBV30 and TRBJ2-5; the D call may be TRBD1 or TRBD2 (5 bases each). V lost 3 bases, J lost 1 base, and 9 bases lay in between. Germline loops: CDR1 GTSNPN, CDR2 SVGIG (reference sequence). The CDR3 covers 13 residues. The CDR3 region has the DNA TGTGCCTGGAGCGCCGGGACCCAAGAGACCCAGTACTTC. It codes for CAWSAGTQETQYF.

The chain links TRBV28 to TRBJ2-7, with a weak D call TRBD1 (6 bases). V lost 5 bases, J lost 11 bases, and 13 bases lay in between. Germline V gives CDR1 MDHEN, CDR2 SYDVKM. The length of the CDR3 is 11 residues. Written as DNA, the CDR3 is TGTGCCAGCAGTCACGGACAGAGGGAGTACTTC. Protein: CASSHGQREYF. Full variable domain (rest looked up from reference TRBV28 and TRBJ2-7): DVKVTQSSRYLVKRTGEKVFLECVQDMDHENMFWYRQDPGLGLRLIYFSYDVKMKEKGDIPEGYSVSREKKERFSLILESASTNQTSMYLCASSHGQREYFGPGTRLTVT.

V is TRBV30 and J is TRBJ1-2, with TRBD1 identical over 9 bases. Germline assignment: CDR1 GTSNPN and CDR2 SVGIG (reference sequence). V was pared by 5 bases and J by 7 bases, with 8 bases of the junction left unmatched. The CDR3 loop spans 13 amino acids. The chain's CDR3 is CAWRPGQGSGYTF. DNA for the CDR3: TGTGCCTGGCGGCCGGGACAGGGTTCTGGCTACACCTTC. Complete variable domain (other parts from reference TRBV30 and TRBJ1-2): SQTIHQWPATLVQPVGSPLSLECTVEGTSNPNLYWYRQAAGRGLQLLFYSVGIGQISSEVPQNLSASRPQDRQFILSSKKLLLSDSGFYLCAWRPGQGSGYTFGSGTRLTVV.

V usage is TRBV28 and J usage is TRBJ2-4; no firm D call. CDR3 length: 13 residues. From germline, CDR1 is MDHEN and CDR2 SYDVKM. V dropped 6 bases and J dropped 1 base, with 7 bases sitting between them. The CDR3 protein is CASRRIAKNIQYF. CDR3 sequence (DNA): TGTGCCAGCAGGAGGATTGCCAAAAACATTCAGTACTTC.

The rearrangement joins TRBV5-4 to TRBJ1-1, with D hard to call. In germline, CDR1 is SGHNT, CDR2 YYREEE (reference sequence). The CDR3 loop spans 12 amino acids. With 0 bases removed from V and 9 bases from J, the gap between germline ends came to 9 bases. CDR3 sequence reads: CASSLVELQAFF. The DNA of the CDR3 is TGTGCCAGCAGCTTGGTAGAGCTACAAGCTTTCTTT.

This chain links TRBV18 with TRBJ2-2, with D perhaps matching TRBD1 (6 bases). The CDR3 runs 17 residues. CDR1 KGHSH and CDR2 LQKENI come from the germline V gene. Trimming pared 3 bases from V and 0 bases from J, leaving 14 bases between. CDR3 coding DNA: TGTGCCAGCTCACCCCCTCGGCAGGGGTCGAACACCGGGGAGCTGTTTTTT. This encodes CASSPPRQGSNTGELFF.

This chain uses TRBV7-2 with TRBJ2-7, with 7 bases lining up with TRBD2. This CDR3 is built from 13 residues. In germline, CDR1 is SGHTA, CDR2 FQGNSA. The trim removed 5 bases at V and 6 bases at J, leaving 7 bases unmatched. CDR3 residues: CASSLGLVGEQYF. In DNA form, the CDR3 reads TGTGCCAGCAGCCTAGGACTAGTAGGCGAGCAGTACTTC. The whole variable domain, filled in from reference TRBV7-2 and TRBJ2-7, reads GAGVSQSPSNKVTEKGKDVELRCDPISGHTALYWYRQSLGQGLEFLIYFQGNSAPDKSGLPSDRFSAERTGGSVSTLTIQRTQQEDSAVYLCASSLGLVGEQYFGPGTRLTVT.

This CDR3 reads CASSESRGFVGNTIYF. DNA of the CDR3: TGCGCCAGCAGTGAGTCGAGGGGATTTGTTGGAAACACCATATATTTT. This rearrangement joins TRBV10-1 to TRBJ1-3; a weak D match, TRBD1 (5 bases). Germline CDR1 WNHNN, CDR2 SYGVQD (reference sequence). The CDR3 runs 16 residues. V lost 0 bases and J 3 bases, leaving 12 bases between the germline ends.

The V and J genes are TRBV27 and TRBJ2-7; perhaps TRBD1 as D (5 bases). With 10 bases removed from V and 4 bases from J, the gap between germline ends came to 20 bases. This CDR3 is built from 14 residues. The V gene's germline CDR1 is MNHEY and CDR2 SMNVEV (reference sequence). CDR3 bases: TGTGCCACCAAACCGGGCAGGGCCTTTTACGAGCAGTACTTC. It is translated as CATKPGRAFYEQYF.

The chain is built from TRBV6-5 and TRBJ2-7; D gene unclear. The V end lost 4 bases, the J end lost 0 bases, and 16 bases lay between the germline ends. This CDR3 has 16 residues. CDR1 and CDR2 from the germline V gene are MNHEY and SVGAGI. DNA of the CDR3: TGTGCCAGCAGTTCAGGATCCCGAATCTCCTCCTACGAGCAGTACTTC. Protein: CASSSGSRISSYEQYF.

The rearrangement joins TRBV18 to TRBJ1-2, with a possible D match to TRBD1 (5 bases). The V gene lost 5 bases and the J gene lost 1 base, with 5 bases spanning the gap. This CDR3 region has 12 residues. CDR1 and CDR2 from the germline V gene are KGHSH and LQKENI. The CDR3 nucleotides are TGTGCCAGCTCAGGGGGTAACTATGGCTACACCTTC. This sequence encodes CASSGGNYGYTF.

V usage is TRBV19 and J usage is TRBJ1-6; 7 bases map to TRBD1. This CDR3 is 18 amino acids long. The germline CDR1 and CDR2 sequences are LNHDA and SQIVND (reference sequence). V lost 3 bases and J lost 0; bases outside the gene matches: 8. CDR3 sequence: CASSIYGQASSYNSPLHF. DNA of the CDR3: TGTGCCAGTAGTATCTATGGACAGGCGAGCTCCTATAATTCACCCCTCCACTTT.

J is TRBJ2-1 and V is TRBV5-6; D not resolved. V was shortened by 2 bases and J by 4 bases, with 10 bases between the two germline ends. Germline CDR1 reads SGHDT; CDR2 reads YYEEEE. The CDR3 sequence is 14 residues long. Here the CDR3 reads CASSFGLTYNEQFF. In nucleotides, the CDR3 is TGTGCCAGCAGCTTTGGCCTAACTTACAATGAGCAGTTCTTC.

This clone was observed a handful of times. The rearrangement links TRBV7-2 to TRBJ1-5; possibly TRBD1 for D (5 bases). The germline V and J ends were trimmed by 5 bases and 2 bases, with 10 bases remaining between them. This CDR3 spans 14 amino acids. CDR1 SGHTA and CDR2 FQGNSA come from the germline V gene. For the CDR3, the DNA is TGTGCCAGCAGCCAGACGGGGGGCAATCAGCCCCAGCATTTT. Encoded protein: CASSQTGGNQPQHF.

J is TRBJ1-1 and V is TRBV2; D is undetermined. Germline loops: CDR1 SNHLY, CDR2 FYNNEI. This CDR3 has 10 amino acids. V shed 6 bases and J shed 4 bases, with 3 bases lying between them. The CDR3 DNA is TGTGCCAGCAGGGCCACTGAAGCTTTCTTT. Translation: CASRATEAFF. Filled out from reference TRBV2 and TRBJ1-1, the complete variable domain reads EPEVTQTPSHQVTQMGQEVILRCVPISNHLYFYWYRQILGQKVEFLVSFYNNEISEKSEIFDDQFSVERPDGSNFTLKIRSTKLEDSAMYFCASRATEAFFGQGTRLTVV.

This chain links TRBV2 with TRBJ2-1; D is undetermined. Germline values: CDR1 SNHLY, CDR2 FYNNEI. Trimming removed 5 bases from V and 0 bases from J, with 11 bases in between. The CDR3 contains 15 residues. DNA for the CDR3: TGTGCCAGCAGTTACGACACGAGCTCCTACAATGAGCAGTTCTTC. Translated: CASSYDTSSYNEQFF.

The chain combines TRBV28 with TRBJ2-7; no reliable D call. Trimming stripped 3 bases from V and 5 bases from J, with 8 bases between. Germline values: CDR1 MDHEN, CDR2 SYDVKM. CDR3 length: 12 residues. The chain's CDR3 is CASSLPTDEQYF. The CDR3 DNA is TGTGCCAGCAGTTTGCCCACAGACGAGCAGTACTTC.

Only one count was recorded for this clone. This chain uses TRBV2 with TRBJ2-3, with unresolved D. V dropped 6 bases and J dropped 5 bases, with 12 bases sitting between them. This CDR3 spans 13 amino acids. Germline V gene sequence: CDR1 SNHLY, CDR2 FYNNEI. The CDR3 region has the DNA TGTGCCAGCAGCTCCCAGAGCCAAGATACGCAGTATTTT. Encoded protein: CASSSQSQDTQYF.

This clone was found a few times. The rearrangement joins TRBV10-2 to TRBJ2-5; 8 positions match TRBD1. The ends lost 8 bases at V and 0 bases at J; junction bases unmatched: 2. In germline, CDR1 is WSHSY, CDR2 SAAADI. The CDR3 spans 13 residues. CDR3: CASWDRHQETQYF. CDR3 nucleotides: TGCGCCAGCTGGGACAGGCACCAAGAGACCCAGTACTTC.

The chain has TRBV9 and TRBJ2-7, with TRBD2 matching 9 bases. The CDR3 extends over 19 amino acids. Per germline, CDR1 SGDLS and CDR2 YYNGEE. The trim removed 0 bases at V and 4 bases at J, leaving 17 bases unmatched. Here the CDR3 reads CASSVEALAGPLGVYEQYF. CDR3 sequence (DNA): TGTGCCAGCAGCGTAGAGGCCCTAGCGGGGCCGTTGGGGGTGTACGAGCAGTACTTC.

V is TRBV18 and J is TRBJ2-2, with D possibly matching TRBD1 (6 bases). This CDR3 spans 16 amino acids. Between the trimmed V and J ends, which lost 6 bases and 0 bases, there was a span of 14 bases. Germline values: CDR1 KGHSH, CDR2 LQKENI. The chain's CDR3 is CASSYRTAANTGELFF. Here the CDR3 DNA reads TGTGCCAGCTCCTACAGGACAGCCGCGAACACCGGGGAGCTGTTTTTT.